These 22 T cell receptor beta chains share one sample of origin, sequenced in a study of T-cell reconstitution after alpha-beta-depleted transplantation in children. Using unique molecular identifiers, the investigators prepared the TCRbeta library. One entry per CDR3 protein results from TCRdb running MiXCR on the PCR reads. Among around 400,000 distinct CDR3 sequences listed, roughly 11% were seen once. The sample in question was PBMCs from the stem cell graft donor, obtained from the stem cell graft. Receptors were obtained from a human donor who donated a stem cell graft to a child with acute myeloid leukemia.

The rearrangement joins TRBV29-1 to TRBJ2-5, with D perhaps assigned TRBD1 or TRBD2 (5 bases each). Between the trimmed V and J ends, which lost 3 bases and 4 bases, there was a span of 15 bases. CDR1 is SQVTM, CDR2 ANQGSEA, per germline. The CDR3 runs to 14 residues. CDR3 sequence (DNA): TGCAGCGTTGATCTGGGAACGGGACGAGAGACCCAGTACTTC. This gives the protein CSVDLGTGRETQYF.

As DNA, the CDR3 is TGCGCCAGCAGCTTGAGGGGGCGCCCCTACGAGCAGTACTTC. Translated, it gives CASSLRGRPYEQYF. The rearrangement joins TRBV5-1 to TRBJ2-7, with 7 nucleotides matching TRBD1. This CDR3 is 14 amino acids long. Per germline, CDR1 SGHRS and CDR2 YFSETQ. The V segment lost 1 base and the J segment 2 bases; nucleotides outside the gene matches: 3.

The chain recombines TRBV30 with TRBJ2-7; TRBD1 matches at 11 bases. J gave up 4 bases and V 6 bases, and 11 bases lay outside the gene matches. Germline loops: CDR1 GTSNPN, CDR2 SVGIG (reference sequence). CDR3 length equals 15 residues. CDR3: CACAGGQGATYEQYF. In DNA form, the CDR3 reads TGTGCCTGTGCGGGAGGACAGGGGGCTACTTACGAGCAGTACTTC.

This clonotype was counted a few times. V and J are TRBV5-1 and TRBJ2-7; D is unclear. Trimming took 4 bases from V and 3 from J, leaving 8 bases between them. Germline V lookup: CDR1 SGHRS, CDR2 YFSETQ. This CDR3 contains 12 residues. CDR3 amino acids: CASSRIGYEQYF. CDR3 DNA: TGCGCCAGCAGCCGGATCGGCTACGAGCAGTACTTC.

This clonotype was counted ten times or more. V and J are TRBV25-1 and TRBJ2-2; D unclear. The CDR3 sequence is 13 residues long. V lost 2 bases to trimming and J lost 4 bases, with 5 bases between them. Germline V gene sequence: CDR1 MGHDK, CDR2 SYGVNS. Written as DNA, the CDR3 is TGTGCCAGCAGTGAAAAAGTCACCGGGGAGCTGTTTTTT. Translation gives CASSEKVTGELFF.

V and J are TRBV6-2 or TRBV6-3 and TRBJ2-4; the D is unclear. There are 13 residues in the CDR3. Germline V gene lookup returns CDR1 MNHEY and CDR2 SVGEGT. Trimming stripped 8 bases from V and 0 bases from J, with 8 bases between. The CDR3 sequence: CASDDTAKNIQYF. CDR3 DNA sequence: TGTGCCAGCGATGACACAGCCAAAAACATTCAGTACTTC.

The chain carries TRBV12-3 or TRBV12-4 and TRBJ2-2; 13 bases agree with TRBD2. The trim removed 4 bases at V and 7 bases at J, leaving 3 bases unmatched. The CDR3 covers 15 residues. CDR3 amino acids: CASSWTSGSFGELFF. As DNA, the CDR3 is TGTGCCAGCAGTTGGACTAGCGGGAGTTTCGGGGAGCTGTTTTTT.

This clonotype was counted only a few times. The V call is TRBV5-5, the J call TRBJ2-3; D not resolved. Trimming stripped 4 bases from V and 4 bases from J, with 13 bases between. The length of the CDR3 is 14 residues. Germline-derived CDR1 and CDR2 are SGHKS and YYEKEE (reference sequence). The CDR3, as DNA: TGTGCCAGCAGCCCGAATTGGCCCCCAGATACGCAGTATTTT. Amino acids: CASSPNWPPDTQYF.

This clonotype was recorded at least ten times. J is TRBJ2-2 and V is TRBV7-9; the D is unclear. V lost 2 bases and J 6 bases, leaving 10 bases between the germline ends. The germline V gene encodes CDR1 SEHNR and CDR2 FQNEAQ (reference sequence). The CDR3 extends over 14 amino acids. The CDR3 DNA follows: TGTGCCAGCAGCTTAACTCTGAGTTCCGGGGAGCTGTTTTTT. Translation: CASSLTLSSGELFF.

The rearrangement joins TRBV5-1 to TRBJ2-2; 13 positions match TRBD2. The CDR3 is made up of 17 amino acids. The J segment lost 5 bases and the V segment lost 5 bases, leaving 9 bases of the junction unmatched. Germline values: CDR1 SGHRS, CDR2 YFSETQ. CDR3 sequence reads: CASRAGTSGVWTGELFF. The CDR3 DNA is TGCGCCAGCAGGGCCGGGACTAGCGGGGTTTGGACCGGGGAGCTGTTTTTT.

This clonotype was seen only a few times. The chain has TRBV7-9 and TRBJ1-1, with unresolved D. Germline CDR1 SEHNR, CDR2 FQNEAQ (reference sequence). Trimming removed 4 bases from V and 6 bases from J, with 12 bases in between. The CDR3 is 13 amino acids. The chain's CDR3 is CASSSTGRAEAFF. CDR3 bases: TGTGCCAGCAGCTCAACCGGACGGGCTGAAGCTTTCTTT.

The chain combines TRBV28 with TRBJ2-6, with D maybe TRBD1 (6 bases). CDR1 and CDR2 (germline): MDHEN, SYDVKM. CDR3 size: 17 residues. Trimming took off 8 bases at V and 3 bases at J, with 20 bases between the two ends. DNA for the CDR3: TGTGCCAGCGGCCCTGGCCTGGGGGCTGGTGGGGCCAACGTCCTGACTTTC. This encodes CASGPGLGAGGANVLTF. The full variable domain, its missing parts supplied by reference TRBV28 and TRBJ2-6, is DVKVTQSSRYLVKRTGEKVFLECVQDMDHENMFWYRQDPGLGLRLIYFSYDVKMKEKGDIPEGYSVSREKKERFSLILESASTNQTSMYLCASGPGLGAGGANVLTFGAGSRLTVL.

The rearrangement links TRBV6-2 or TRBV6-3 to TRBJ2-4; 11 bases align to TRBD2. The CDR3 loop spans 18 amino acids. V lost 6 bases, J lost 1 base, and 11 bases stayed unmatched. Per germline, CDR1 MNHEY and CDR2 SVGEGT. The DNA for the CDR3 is TGTGCCAGCAGCTCTCCCCAGGTAGCGGGAGGGGCCAAAAACATTCAGTACTTC. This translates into CASSSPQVAGGAKNIQYF.

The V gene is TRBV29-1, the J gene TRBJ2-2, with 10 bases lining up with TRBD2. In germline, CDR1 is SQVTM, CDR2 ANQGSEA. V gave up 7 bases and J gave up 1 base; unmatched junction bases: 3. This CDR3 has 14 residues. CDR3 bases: TGCAGCGGGAGCGGGGGGGAGAACACCGGGGAGCTGTTTTTT. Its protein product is CSGSGGENTGELFF.

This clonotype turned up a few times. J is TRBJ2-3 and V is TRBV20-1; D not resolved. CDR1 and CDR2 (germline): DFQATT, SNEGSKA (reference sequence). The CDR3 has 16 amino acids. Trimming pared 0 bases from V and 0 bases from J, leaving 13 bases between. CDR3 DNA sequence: TGCAGTGCTAGAGATTTCTCCAGGCCGAGCACAGATACGCAGTATTTT. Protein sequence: CSARDFSRPSTDTQYF.

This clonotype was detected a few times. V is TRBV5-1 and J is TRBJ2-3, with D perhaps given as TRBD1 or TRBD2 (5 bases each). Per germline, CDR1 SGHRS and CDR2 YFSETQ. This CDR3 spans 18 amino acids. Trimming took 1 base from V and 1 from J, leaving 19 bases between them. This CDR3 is CASSLSRTTGAGTDTQYF. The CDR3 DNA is TGCGCCAGCAGCTTGTCTCGGACCACCGGGGCTGGCACAGATACGCAGTATTTT.

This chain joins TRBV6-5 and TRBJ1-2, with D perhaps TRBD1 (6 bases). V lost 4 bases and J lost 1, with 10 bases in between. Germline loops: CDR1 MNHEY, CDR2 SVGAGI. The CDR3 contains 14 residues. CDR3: CASSSQGINYGYTF. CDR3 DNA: TGTGCCAGCAGTTCACAGGGAATTAACTATGGCTACACCTTC.

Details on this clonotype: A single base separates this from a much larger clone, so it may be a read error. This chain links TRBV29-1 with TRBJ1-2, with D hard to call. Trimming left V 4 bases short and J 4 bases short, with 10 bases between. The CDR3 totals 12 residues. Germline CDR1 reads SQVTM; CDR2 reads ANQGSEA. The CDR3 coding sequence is TGCAGCGTTGGCGAGGGTAGCTATGGCTACACCTTC. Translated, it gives CSVGEGSYGYTF. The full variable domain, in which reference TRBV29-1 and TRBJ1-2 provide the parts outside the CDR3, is SAVISQKPSRDICQRGTSLTIQCQVDSQVTMMFWYRQQPGQSLTLIATANQGSEATYESGFVIDKFPISRPNLTFSTLTVSNMSPEDSSIYLCSVGEGSYGYTFGSGTRLTVV.

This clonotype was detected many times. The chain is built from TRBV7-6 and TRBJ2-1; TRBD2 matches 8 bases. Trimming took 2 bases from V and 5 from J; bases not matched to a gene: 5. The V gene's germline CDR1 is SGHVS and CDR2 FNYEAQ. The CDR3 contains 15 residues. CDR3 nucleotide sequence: TGTGCCAGCAGCTTACCCTTCGGGGGGGACAATGAGCAGTTCTTC. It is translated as CASSLPFGGDNEQFF.

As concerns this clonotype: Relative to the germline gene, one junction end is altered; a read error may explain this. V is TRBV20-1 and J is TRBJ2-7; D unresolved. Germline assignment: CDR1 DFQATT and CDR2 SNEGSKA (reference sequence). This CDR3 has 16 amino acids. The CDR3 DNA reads TGCAGTGCTAGAGATAGTAAGGCTTCAAGGACCTACCAGCAGTACTTC. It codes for CSARDSKASRTYQQYF.

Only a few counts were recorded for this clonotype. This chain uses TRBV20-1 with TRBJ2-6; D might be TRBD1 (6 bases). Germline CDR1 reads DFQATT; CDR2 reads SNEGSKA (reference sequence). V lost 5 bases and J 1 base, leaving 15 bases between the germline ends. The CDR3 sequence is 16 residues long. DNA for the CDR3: TGCAGTGCTGACCGGACAGCTGGTTCTGGGGCCAACGTCCTGACTTTC. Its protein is CSADRTAGSGANVLTF.

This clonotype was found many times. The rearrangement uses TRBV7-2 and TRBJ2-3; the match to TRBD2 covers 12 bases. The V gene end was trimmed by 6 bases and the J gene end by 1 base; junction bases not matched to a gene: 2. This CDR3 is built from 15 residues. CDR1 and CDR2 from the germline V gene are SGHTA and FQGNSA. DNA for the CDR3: TGTGCCAGCAGTCGGACTAGCGGGGGCACAGATACGCAGTATTTT. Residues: CASSRTSGGTDTQYF.